One sample yielded the 25 T cell receptor beta chains listed below, sequenced in a study of T cell responses to AZD1222 COVID-19 vaccine. Assay: immunoSEQ multiplex PCR; the TCRdb copy retains only in-frame clones and omits some. Here the sample spans around 110,000 clones, about 91% being singletons. This sample comprised peripheral blood, obtained 28 days after the second AZD1222 dose. The receptors were sampled from an adult who received the AZD1222 COVID-19 vaccine.

This chain links TRBV5-1 with TRBJ2-2, with 8 bases aligning to TRBD2. This CDR3 comprises 16 residues. V lost 6 bases to trimming and J lost 3 bases; unmatched junction nucleotides: 10. Per germline, CDR1 SGHRS and CDR2 YFSETQ. The DNA for the CDR3 is TGCGCCAGCACCCAGGGCGGGGGGCTGGACACCGGGGAGCTGTTTTTT. It yields the protein CASTQGGGLDTGELFF.

The J gene is TRBJ2-5, the V gene TRBV7-2, with D possibly matching TRBD2 (5 bases). The germline V and J ends were trimmed by 3 bases and 6 bases, with 11 bases remaining between them. Germline V gene sequence: CDR1 SGHTA, CDR2 FQGNSA. CDR3 length: 13 amino acids. CDR3 nucleotides: TGTGCCAGCAGCTTTCATCGAGGGCAGACCCAGTACTTC. Protein sequence: CASSFHRGQTQYF.

This clone appeared a single time. The chain links TRBV30 to TRBJ2-5; TRBD1 agrees at 9 bases. The CDR3 runs 14 residues. J was trimmed by 5 bases and V by 0 bases; bases with no gene match: 4. CDR1 and CDR2 (germline): GTSNPN, SVGIG (reference sequence). CDR3 region: CAWSVWGTGETQYF. As DNA, the CDR3 is TGTGCCTGGAGTGTATGGGGGACAGGGGAGACCCAGTACTTC.

This clone was seen just once. One junction end disagrees with the germline gene, perhaps due to a read error. This chain uses TRBV5-4 with TRBJ2-2; the match to TRBD2 covers 11 bases. The V gene's germline CDR1 is SGHNT and CDR2 YYREEE (reference sequence). CDR3 length equals 17 residues. In DNA form, the CDR3 reads TGTGCCAGCAGCTTTAGCCCGACTAGCGGGAACGCCGGGGAGCTGTTTTTT. Amino acids: CASSFSPTSGNAGELFF.

As concerns this clone: Other DNA sequences in this sample translate to the same CDR3. The gene calls are TRBV2 and TRBJ1-2; D is unresolved. Trimming shortened V by 6 bases and J by 3 bases, and 2 bases separated the two germline ends. Germline assignment: CDR1 SNHLY and CDR2 FYNNEI. This CDR3 has 10 residues. The CDR3 sequence is CASRDYGYTF. The CDR3 DNA is TGTGCCAGCAGAGACTATGGCTACACCTTC.

V is TRBV4-1 and J is TRBJ2-2; no firm D call. Per germline, CDR1 MGHRA and CDR2 YSYEKL. CDR3 length: 16 residues. V was trimmed by 0 bases and J by 0 bases, leaving 8 bases between them. CDR3 sequence: CASSQEGMPNTGELFF. The CDR3 coding sequence is TGCGCCAGCAGCCAAGAGGGGATGCCGAACACCGGGGAGCTGTTTTTT.

The genes are TRBV6-2 or TRBV6-3 and TRBJ2-7, with a weak D call TRBD1 (6 bases). The V end was cut by 6 bases, the J end by 2 bases, with 14 bases between. The CDR3 runs to 14 residues. The V gene's germline CDR1 is MNHEY and CDR2 SVGEGT. The CDR3 region is CASSSPGHPYEQYF. The CDR3 bases are TGTGCCAGCAGCTCGCCGGGACACCCCTACGAGCAGTACTTC.

The J gene is TRBJ1-5, the V gene TRBV18; D gene uncertain. V gave up 2 bases and J gave up 0 bases, with 11 bases separating them. The germline V gene encodes CDR1 KGHSH and CDR2 LQKENI. This CDR3 is built from 16 residues. This chain's CDR3 is CASSPMADFSNQPQHF. The CDR3 nucleotides are TGTGCCAGCTCACCAATGGCAGACTTTAGCAATCAGCCCCAGCATTTT. Full variable domain (missing parts from reference TRBV18 and TRBJ1-5): NAGVMQNPRHLVRRRGQEARLRCSPMKGHSHVYWYRQLPEEGLKFMVYLQKENIIDESGMPKERFSAEFPKEGPSILRIQQVVRGDSAAYFCASSPMADFSNQPQHFGDGTRLSIL.

The chain links TRBV19 to TRBJ1-6; 8 nucleotides line up with TRBD1. After removal of 6 bases from V and 10 bases from J, the junction contained 8 bases not matched to a gene. The CDR3 covers 14 residues. The germline gives CDR1 LNHDA, CDR2 SQIVND (reference sequence). The CDR3 region is CASSRQGLGSPLHF. The CDR3, as DNA: TGTGCCAGTAGCCGACAGGGGTTAGGATCACCCCTCCACTTT.

CDR3: CASSVAVGDTQYF. In nucleotides, the CDR3 is TGTGCCAGCAGCGTAGCTGTGGGAGATACGCAGTATTTT. The chain carries TRBV9 and TRBJ2-3; D is ambiguous. Per the germline V gene, CDR1 is SGDLS and CDR2 is YYNGEE. The V and J ends lost 0 bases and 5 bases respectively, with 7 bases between them. CDR3 length: 13 residues.

This chain joins TRBV28 and TRBJ1-2; D unclear. In germline, CDR1 is MDHEN, CDR2 SYDVKM. This CDR3 is 13 amino acids long. Trimming stripped 2 bases from V and 6 bases from J, with 10 bases between. The CDR3 bases are TGTGCCAGCAGTTTAGCTCAAGGGAATGGCTACACCTTC. It yields the protein CASSLAQGNGYTF.

The chain is built from TRBV2 and TRBJ2-3, with 10 nucleotides matching TRBD2. This CDR3 is built from 14 residues. From germline, CDR1 is SNHLY and CDR2 FYNNEI. The trim removed 10 bases at V and 5 bases at J, leaving 9 bases unmatched. This chain's CDR3 is CATKSGRAGDTQYF. CDR3 coding DNA: TGTGCCACTAAGAGCGGGAGGGCTGGAGATACGCAGTATTTT.

The rearrangement links TRBV24-1 to TRBJ2-3; D ambiguous. The V gene's germline CDR1 is KGHDR and CDR2 SFDVKD. The V gene lost 4 bases and the J gene lost 2 bases, with 6 bases spanning the gap. The CDR3 length is 13 residues. The CDR3 protein is CATSERHTDTQYF. Written as DNA, the CDR3 is TGTGCCACCAGTGAGCGTCACACAGATACGCAGTATTTT.

The rearrangement joins TRBV10-3 to TRBJ1-5; D gene unclear. Germline V gives CDR1 ENHRY, CDR2 SYGVKD. The CDR3 extends over 14 amino acids. V shed 2 bases and J shed 3 bases, with 8 bases lying between them. CDR3 DNA sequence: TGTGCCATCAGTGAGAAAGGGTTCAATCAGCCCCAGCATTTT. It yields the protein CAISEKGFNQPQHF.

This clone rates as medium-sized. This chain connects TRBV28 to TRBJ1-2; 9 bases match TRBD1. V trimming: 6 bases; J trimming: 0 bases; junction bases outside the gene matches: 5. CDR3 length equals 15 residues. CDR1 is MDHEN and CDR2 is SYDVKM in the germline V gene. CDR3 sequence (DNA): TGTGCCAGCAGCTCGGACAGGGGTGCTAACTATGGCTACACCTTC. Its protein is CASSSDRGANYGYTF.

This chain joins TRBV7-3 and TRBJ2-1; tentative D call: TRBD2 (5 bases). This CDR3 spans 15 amino acids. V dropped 2 bases and J dropped 4 bases, with 12 bases sitting between them. Germline assignment: CDR1 SGHTA and CDR2 FQGTGA. The CDR3 loop is CASSLAGLNYNEQFF. In nucleotides, the CDR3 is TGTGCCAGCAGCTTAGCGGGTCTCAATTACAATGAGCAGTTCTTC.

The V call is TRBV18, the J call TRBJ2-5; D gene ambiguous. The CDR3 is made up of 16 amino acids. CDR1 and CDR2 from the germline V gene are KGHSH and LQKENI. Trimming left V 3 bases short and J 4 bases short, with 18 bases between. The CDR3 nucleotides read TGTGCCAGCTCACCTCAGGCTTCCCGCCGCGGAGAGACCCAGTACTTC. Its protein is CASSPQASRRGETQYF.

This chain connects TRBV4-1 to TRBJ2-2; D unresolved. This CDR3 is built from 16 residues. V shed 5 bases and J shed 0 bases, with 13 bases lying between them. Germline V gene data show CDR1 as MGHRA and CDR2 as YSYEKL. The CDR3 coding sequence is TGCGCCAGCAGCTCAGCGAAGACGGCGAACACCGGGGAGCTGTTTTTT. The encoded protein is CASSSAKTANTGELFF.

The J gene is TRBJ1-1, the V gene TRBV28; the D is unclear. Trimming took 7 bases from V and 4 from J, leaving 10 bases between them. In germline, CDR1 is MDHEN, CDR2 SYDVKM. This CDR3 region has 12 residues. In nucleotides, the CDR3 is TGTGCCAGCAACGGCGGATCCACTGAAGCTTTCTTT. Its protein is CASNGGSTEAFF.

The chain links TRBV6-1 to TRBJ2-1; TRBD2 might be the D (6 bases). Looked up from germline, CDR1 is MNHNS and CDR2 is SASEGT. This CDR3 region has 15 residues. The ends were cut back, 2 bases at V and 0 bases at J, with 8 bases in the middle. As DNA, the CDR3 is TGTGCCAGCAGTGAACGGCGGGACTCCTACAATGAGCAGTTCTTC. It encodes CASSERRDSYNEQFF.

This chain joins TRBV5-1 and TRBJ2-3; a weak D match, TRBD1 (5 bases). Trimming removed 5 bases from V and 1 base from J, with 14 bases in between. CDR3 length: 15 amino acids. Germline V lookup: CDR1 SGHRS, CDR2 YFSETQ. The CDR3 region is CASRYLGHRTDTQYF. The DNA for the CDR3 is TGCGCCAGCAGGTATCTCGGACACCGCACAGATACGCAGTATTTT.

The chain uses TRBV9 and TRBJ2-7; D tentatively reads TRBD1 or TRBD2 (5 bases each). The germline gives CDR1 SGDLS, CDR2 YYNGEE. CDR3 size: 15 residues. V was cut by 0 bases and J by 0 bases, with 10 bases left in between. CDR3 sequence: CASSVAGTTSYEQYF. In DNA form, the CDR3 reads TGTGCCAGCAGCGTAGCCGGGACCACCTCCTACGAGCAGTACTTC.

V and J are TRBV2 and TRBJ2-3; 11 bases align to TRBD1. The CDR3 extends over 15 amino acids. J was trimmed by 2 bases and V by 5 bases; bases with no gene match: 3. Germline V gene lookup returns CDR1 SNHLY and CDR2 FYNNEI. CDR3 coding DNA: TGTGCCAGCAGTTGGGACAGGGGGGTCACAGATACGCAGTATTTT. Amino acids: CASSWDRGVTDTQYF.

J is TRBJ2-2 and V is TRBV9, with D uncertain. The V gene lost 0 bases and the J gene lost 4 bases, with 10 bases spanning the gap. The V gene's germline CDR1 is SGDLS and CDR2 YYNGEE. The CDR3 contains 15 residues. CDR3 amino acids: CASSVAGGGTGELFF. For the CDR3, the DNA is TGTGCCAGCAGCGTAGCGGGCGGCGGCACCGGGGAGCTGTTTTTT.

The CDR3 region is CASSQGFGGTSSYNEQFF. The DNA of the CDR3 is TGTGCCAGCAGCCAAGGTTTTGGGGGGACTAGCTCCTACAATGAGCAGTTCTTC. The gene calls are TRBV3-1 (or the pseudogene TRBV3-2) and TRBJ2-1, with 8 bases that match TRBD2. V dropped 1 base and J dropped 0; count of bases not matched to a gene: 8. The CDR3 is made up of 18 amino acids. CDR1 and CDR2 (germline): LGHDT, YNNKEL (reference sequence).